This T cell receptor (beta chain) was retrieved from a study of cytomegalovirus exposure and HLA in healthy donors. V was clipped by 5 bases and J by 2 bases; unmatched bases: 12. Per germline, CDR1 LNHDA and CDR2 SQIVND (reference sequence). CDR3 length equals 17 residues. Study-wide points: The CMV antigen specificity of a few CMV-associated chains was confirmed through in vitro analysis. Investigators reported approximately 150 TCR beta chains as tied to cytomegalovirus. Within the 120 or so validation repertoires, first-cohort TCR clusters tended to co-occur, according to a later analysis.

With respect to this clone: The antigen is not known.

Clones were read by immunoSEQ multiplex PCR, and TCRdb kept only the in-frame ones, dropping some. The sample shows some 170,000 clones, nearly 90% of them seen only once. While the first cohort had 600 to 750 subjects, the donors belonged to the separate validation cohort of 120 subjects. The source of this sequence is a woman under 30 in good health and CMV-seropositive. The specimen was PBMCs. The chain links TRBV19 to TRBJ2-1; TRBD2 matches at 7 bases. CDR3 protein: CASSFRPSGIAYNEQFF. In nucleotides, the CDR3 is TGTGCCAGTAGTTTTAGACCGAGCGGGATAGCCTACAATGAGCAGTTCTTC.